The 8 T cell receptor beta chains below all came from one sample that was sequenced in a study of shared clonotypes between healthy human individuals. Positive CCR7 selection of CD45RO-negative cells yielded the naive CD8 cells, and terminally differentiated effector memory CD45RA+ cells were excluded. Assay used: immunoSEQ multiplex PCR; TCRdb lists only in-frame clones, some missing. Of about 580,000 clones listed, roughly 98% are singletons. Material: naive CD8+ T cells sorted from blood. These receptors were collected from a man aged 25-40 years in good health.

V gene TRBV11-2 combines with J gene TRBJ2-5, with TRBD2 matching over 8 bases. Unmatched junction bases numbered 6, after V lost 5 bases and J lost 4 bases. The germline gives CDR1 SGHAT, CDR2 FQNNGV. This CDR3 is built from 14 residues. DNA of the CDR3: TGTGCCAGCAGCATTCTAGCGGGCAGAGAGACCCAGTACTTC. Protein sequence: CASSILAGRETQYF.

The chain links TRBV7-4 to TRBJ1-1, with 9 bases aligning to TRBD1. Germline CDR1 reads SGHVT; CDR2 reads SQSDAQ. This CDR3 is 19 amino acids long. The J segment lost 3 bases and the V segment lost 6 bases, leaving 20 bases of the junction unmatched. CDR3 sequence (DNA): TGTGCCAGCAGTTTATATACCCGCGGGACAGGGATTTGGGACACTGAAGCTTTCTTT. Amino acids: CASSLYTRGTGIWDTEAFF.

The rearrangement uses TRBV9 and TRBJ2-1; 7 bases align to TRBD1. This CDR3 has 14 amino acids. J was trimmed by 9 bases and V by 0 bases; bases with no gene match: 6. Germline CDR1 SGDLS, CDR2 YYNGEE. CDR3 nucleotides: TGTGCCAGCAGCGTAGGACAGGGCGAAACTGAGCAGTTCTTC. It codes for CASSVGQGETEQFF.

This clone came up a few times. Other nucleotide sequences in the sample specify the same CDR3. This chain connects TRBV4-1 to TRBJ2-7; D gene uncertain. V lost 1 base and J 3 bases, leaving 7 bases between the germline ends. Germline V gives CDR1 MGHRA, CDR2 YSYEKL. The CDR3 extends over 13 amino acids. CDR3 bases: TGCGCCAGCAGCCAAGGACGGAGCTACGAGCAGTACTTC. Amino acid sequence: CASSQGRSYEQYF.

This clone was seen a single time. The CDR3 coding sequence is TGTGCCAGCAGCCCGGTAGGGACCCCAATTGTCCTGACTTTC. This sequence encodes CASSPVGTPIVLTF. The chain has TRBV6-5 and TRBJ2-6; D tentatively fits TRBD1 or TRBD2 (5 bases each). Trimming left V 6 bases short and J 13 bases short, with 19 bases between. The germline gives CDR1 MNHEY, CDR2 SVGAGI. This CDR3 has 14 amino acids.

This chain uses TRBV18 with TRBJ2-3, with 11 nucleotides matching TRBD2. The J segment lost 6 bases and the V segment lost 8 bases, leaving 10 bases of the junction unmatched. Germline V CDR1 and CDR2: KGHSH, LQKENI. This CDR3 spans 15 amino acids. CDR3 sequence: CASPARLAGMDTQYF. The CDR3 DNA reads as TGTGCCAGCCCAGCCAGACTAGCGGGAATGGATACGCAGTATTTT.

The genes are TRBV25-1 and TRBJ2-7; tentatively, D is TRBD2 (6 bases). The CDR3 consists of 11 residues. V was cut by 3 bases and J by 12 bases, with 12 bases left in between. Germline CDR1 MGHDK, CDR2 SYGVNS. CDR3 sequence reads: CASSDAGLSYF. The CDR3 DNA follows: TGTGCCAGCAGTGACGCGGGGTTGTCGTACTTC.

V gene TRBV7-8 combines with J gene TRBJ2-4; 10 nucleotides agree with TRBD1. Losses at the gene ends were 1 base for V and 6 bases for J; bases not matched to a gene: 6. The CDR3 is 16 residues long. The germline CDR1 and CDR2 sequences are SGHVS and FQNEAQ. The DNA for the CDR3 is TGTGCCAGCAGCTTAGACCCGGGACAGGGGACAAACATTCAGTACTTC. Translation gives CASSLDPGQGTNIQYF.